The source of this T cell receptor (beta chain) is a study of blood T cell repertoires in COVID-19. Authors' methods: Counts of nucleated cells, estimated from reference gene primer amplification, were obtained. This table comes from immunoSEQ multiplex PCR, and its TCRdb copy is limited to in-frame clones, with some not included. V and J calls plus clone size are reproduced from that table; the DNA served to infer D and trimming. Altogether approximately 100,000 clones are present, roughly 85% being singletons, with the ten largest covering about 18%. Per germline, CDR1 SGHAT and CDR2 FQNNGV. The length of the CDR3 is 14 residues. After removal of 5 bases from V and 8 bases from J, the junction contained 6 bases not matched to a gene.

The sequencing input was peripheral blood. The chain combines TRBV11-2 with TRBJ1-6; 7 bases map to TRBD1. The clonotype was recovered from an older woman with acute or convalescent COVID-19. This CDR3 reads CASSAGQLYSPLHF. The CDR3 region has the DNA TGTGCCAGCAGCGCGGGACAGCTTTATTCACCCCTCCACTTT.